The 22 T cell receptor beta chains given below trace back to one sample, sequenced in a study of cytomegalovirus exposure and HLA in healthy donors. A multiplex PCR was run with 60 Vbeta primers and 13 Jbeta primers. Measured with immunoSEQ multiplex PCR; TCRdb has only the in-frame clones, and not every one. The table includes 150,000 to 200,000 clones, around 72% detected once. The source material was PBMCs. These receptors were collected from a man aged 40-55 years in good health and CMV-seropositive.

CDR3 region: CASSFRGLAGGQETQYF. CDR3 bases: TGTGCCAGCAGCTTCAGAGGACTAGCGGGGGGTCAAGAGACCCAGTACTTC. This chain links TRBV7-9 with TRBJ2-5; 14 bases align to TRBD2. The CDR3 is 17 residues long. V was clipped by 3 bases and J by 2 bases; unmatched bases: 5. Germline CDR1 is SEHNR and CDR2 is FQNEAQ (reference sequence).

This sequence joins TRBV29-1 and TRBJ2-5; 11 positions agree with TRBD2. Germline loops: CDR1 SQVTM, CDR2 ANQGSEA. The V gene end was trimmed by 7 bases and the J gene end by 2 bases; junction bases not matched to a gene: 9. CDR3 length equals 15 residues. CDR3 bases: TGCAGCGGTCTTAAGACTAGCGGGGCACAAGAGACCCAGTACTTC. It codes for CSGLKTSGAQETQYF.

A remark on this clone: The junction departs from germline at one end; a sequencing error may be responsible. The chain combines TRBV5-6 with TRBJ1-2, with D hard to call. Germline V gene sequence: CDR1 SGHDT, CDR2 YYEEEE. CDR3 size: 15 residues. This chain's CDR3 is CASSLVAGPNYGYTF. The DNA for the CDR3 is TGTGCCAGCAGCTTGGTGGCGGGCCCTAATTATGGCTACACCTTC.

This clone occurred a few times. The chain employs TRBV28 and TRBJ1-1, with D perhaps matching TRBD1 (5 bases). CDR1 is MDHEN, CDR2 SYDVKM, per germline. The CDR3 length is 14 residues. V was pared by 2 bases and J by 1 base, with 8 bases between. The CDR3 reads CASSLGGTNTEAFF. The CDR3 nucleotides read TGTGCCAGCAGTTTAGGCGGGACGAACACTGAAGCTTTCTTT. Together with reference TRBV28 and TRBJ1-1, the CDR3 gives the full variable domain: DVKVTQSSRYLVKRTGEKVFLECVQDMDHENMFWYRQDPGLGLRLIYFSYDVKMKEKGDIPEGYSVSREKKERFSLILESASTNQTSMYLCASSLGGTNTEAFFGQGTRLTVV.

The J gene is TRBJ1-2, the V gene TRBV5-6, with TRBD1 matching over 9 bases. CDR3 length: 15 amino acids. CDR1 is SGHDT and CDR2 is YYEEEE in the germline V gene. Trimming took 6 bases from V and 5 from J; bases not matched to a gene: 11. The CDR3 DNA sequence: TGTGCCAGCACCGAGGCCGGGACAGGGATTTATGGCTACACCTTC. This encodes CASTEAGTGIYGYTF.

This rearrangement joins TRBV7-9 to TRBJ2-2; 9 bases are shared with TRBD1. Germline CDR1 and CDR2: SEHNR and FQNEAQ (reference sequence). CDR3 length: 16 residues. The ends lost 7 bases at V and 4 bases at J; junction bases unmatched: 10. CDR3 bases: TGTGCCAGCACCGACACAGGGGGCGTCGTCACCGGGGAGCTGTTTTTT. Residues: CASTDTGGVVTGELFF.

This clone has just one count. The chain is built from TRBV19 and TRBJ1-5, with a possible D match to TRBD1 (6 bases). Germline V CDR1 and CDR2: LNHDA, SQIVND (reference sequence). Between the trimmed V and J ends, which lost 6 bases and 9 bases, there was a span of 15 bases. This CDR3 comprises 13 residues. CDR3 sequence (DNA): TGTGCCAGTAGCTCGGACAGTCTAGGGCCCCAGCATTTT. The encoded protein is CASSSDSLGPQHF.

CDR3 nucleotide sequence: TGTGCCAGCAGTCTCAAGCCGGAGACCCAGTACTTC. It yields the protein CASSLKPETQYF. V and J are TRBV7-8 and TRBJ2-5; D gene ambiguous. The V gene lost 6 bases and the J gene lost 5 bases, with 10 bases spanning the gap. Germline V CDR1 and CDR2: SGHVS, FQNEAQ. The CDR3 loop spans 12 amino acids.

The chain uses TRBV29-1 and TRBJ1-2, with 7 bases aligning to TRBD1. Germline CDR1 is SQVTM and CDR2 is ANQGSEA. The CDR3 sequence is 15 residues long. The V and J ends lost 7 bases and 3 bases, in that order; junction bases with no gene match: 14. CDR3 sequence (DNA): TGCAGCGCCCAGGTGGCGGGCAGGGGGGACTATGGCTACACCTTC. Translated, it gives CSAQVAGRGDYGYTF.

This chain connects TRBV5-1 to TRBJ2-7; TRBD1 matches 7 bases. Per the germline V gene, CDR1 is SGHRS and CDR2 is YFSETQ. The CDR3 contains 14 residues. V lost 1 base and J lost 2; bases outside the gene matches: 3. The CDR3 loop is CASSLRQGAYEQYF. The CDR3 nucleotides read TGCGCCAGCAGCTTGAGACAGGGCGCCTACGAGCAGTACTTC. The whole variable domain, filled in from reference TRBV5-1 and TRBJ2-7, reads KAGVTQTPRYLIKTRGQQVTLSCSPISGHRSVSWYQQTPGQGLQFLFEYFSETQRNKGNFPGRFSGRQFSNSRSEMNVSTLELGDSALYLCASSLRQGAYEQYFGPGTRLTVT.

The V gene is TRBV19, the J gene TRBJ1-1; 7 nucleotides agree with TRBD1. The length of the CDR3 is 15 residues. Germline V gene lookup returns CDR1 LNHDA and CDR2 SQIVND (reference sequence). J gave up 0 bases and V 7 bases, and 8 bases lay outside the gene matches. This CDR3 is CASIDWTGLNTEAFF. The CDR3 coding sequence is TGTGCCAGTATTGACTGGACAGGATTGAACACTGAAGCTTTCTTT.

This clone was picked up a small number of times. V and J are TRBV7-2 and TRBJ2-5; 7 bases are shared with TRBD2. The CDR3 loop spans 19 amino acids. From germline, CDR1 is SGHTA and CDR2 FQGNSA. Trimming removed 3 bases from V and 2 bases from J; junction bases left unmatched: 18. CDR3 protein: CASSFRNPGRAPRQETQYF. In nucleotides, the CDR3 is TGTGCCAGCAGCTTTAGGAATCCAGGGAGGGCTCCCCGTCAAGAGACCCAGTACTTC.

The chain has TRBV25-1 and TRBJ1-6; 7 positions match TRBD1. V lost 3 bases to trimming and J lost 3 bases; unmatched junction nucleotides: 2. Per the germline V gene, CDR1 is MGHDK and CDR2 is SYGVNS. This CDR3 comprises 15 residues. The CDR3 DNA reads TGTGCCAGCAGTGATGGACAGGACTATAATTCACCCCTCCACTTT. Translating gives CASSDGQDYNSPLHF.

The V gene is TRBV4-1, the J gene TRBJ2-5; 7 bases line up with TRBD2. The length of the CDR3 is 15 residues. Germline CDR1 and CDR2: MGHRA and YSYEKL. Trimming at V came to 4 bases and at J to 1 base, leaving 6 bases not matched to a gene. The CDR3 nucleotides are TGCGCCAGCAGCCCCCTTCTAGCGGTCCAAGAGACCCAGTACTTC. Residues: CASSPLLAVQETQYF.

The chain couples TRBV6-5 to TRBJ1-5; 7 positions match TRBD1. In germline, CDR1 is MNHEY, CDR2 SVGAGI. The CDR3 contains 15 residues. Trimming removed 6 bases from V and 5 bases from J; junction bases left unmatched: 10. The CDR3 nucleotides read TGTGCCAGCAGACCGGGACAGACATCGGATCAGCCCCAGCATTTT. Translation gives CASRPGQTSDQPQHF.

This clone appeared a few times. The chain employs TRBV4-3 and TRBJ1-3, with TRBD1 matching over 7 bases. This CDR3 is built from 14 residues. The V gene end was trimmed by 5 bases and the J gene end by 3 bases; junction bases not matched to a gene: 4. The germline V gene encodes CDR1 LGHNA and CDR2 YSLEER. The CDR3, as DNA: TGCGCCAGCAGCTCCGGGACAGATGGAAACACCATATATTTT. The encoded protein is CASSSGTDGNTIYF.

The chain employs TRBV29-1 and TRBJ1-5, with TRBD1 matching 7 bases. Trimming took 4 bases from V and 5 from J; bases not matched to a gene: 5. The CDR3 extends over 13 amino acids. Germline V gene sequence: CDR1 SQVTM, CDR2 ANQGSEA. CDR3 nucleotide sequence: TGCAGCGTTGGACAGGGAGGCGATCAGCCCCAGCATTTT. Translated, it gives CSVGQGGDQPQHF.

This clone has only one observation. V gene TRBV7-2 combines with J gene TRBJ1-1; D is possibly TRBD1 (6 bases). This CDR3 contains 17 residues. Trimming removed 5 bases from V and 0 bases from J, with 19 bases in between. The germline CDR1 and CDR2 sequences are SGHTA and FQGNSA. CDR3 residues: CASSPRGGRWLNTEAFF. CDR3 coding DNA: TGTGCCAGCAGCCCGAGGGGGGGGAGGTGGCTGAACACTGAAGCTTTCTTT.

The CDR3 region is CASSDRNQPQHF. The CDR3 nucleotides are TGTGCCAGCAGTGACAGGAATCAGCCCCAGCATTTT. The chain carries TRBV6-5 and TRBJ1-5; D is possibly TRBD1 (6 bases). The germline V and J ends were trimmed by 5 bases and 4 bases, with 6 bases remaining between them. This CDR3 is 12 amino acids long. Germline assignment: CDR1 MNHEY and CDR2 SVGAGI.

The chain links TRBV28 to TRBJ1-1, with unresolved D. The CDR3 has 14 residues. Per germline, CDR1 MDHEN and CDR2 SYDVKM. V was cut by 1 base and J by 10 bases, with 16 bases left in between. CDR3 DNA sequence: TGTGCCAGCAGTTTATTTGCTGGAACACGGAGAGCTTTCTTT. It yields the protein CASSLFAGTRRAFF. The full variable domain, its missing parts supplied by reference TRBV28 and TRBJ1-1, is DVKVTQSSRYLVKRTGEKVFLECVQDMDHENMFWYRQDPGLGLRLIYFSYDVKMKEKGDIPEGYSVSREKKERFSLILESASTNQTSMYLCASSLFAGTRRAFFGQGTRLTVV.

The chain has TRBV7-8 and TRBJ2-5, with 8 positions matching TRBD1. J was trimmed by 0 bases and V by 6 bases; bases with no gene match: 3. This CDR3 is built from 14 residues. Germline V gene data show CDR1 as SGHVS and CDR2 as FQNEAQ. The CDR3 sequence is CASSTGGYQETQYF. The CDR3 bases are TGTGCCAGCAGTACAGGGGGGTACCAAGAGACCCAGTACTTC.

The V call is TRBV10-3, the J call TRBJ1-1; 7 nucleotides match TRBD1. The V segment lost 9 bases and the J segment 4 bases; nucleotides outside the gene matches: 17. From germline, CDR1 is ENHRY and CDR2 SYGVKD. This CDR3 has 16 amino acids. The CDR3 loop reads CAMRDRDPGLGTEAFF. CDR3 nucleotide sequence: TGTGCCATGAGAGACAGGGACCCTGGGCTCGGCACTGAAGCTTTCTTT.